Reported below is one T cell receptor beta chain. The CDR3 has 14 residues. V was pared by 1 base and J by 4 bases, with 3 bases of the junction left unmatched. Germline loops: CDR1 MNHEY, CDR2 SMNVEV (reference sequence). These data belong to a study of cytotoxic CD8 clonotypes in ibrutinib-treated CLL. Libraries were prepared by immunoSEQ multiplex PCR; TCRdb keeps only in-frame clonotypes and omits some of them. Of about 140,000 clones in the sample, 70% to 85% were seen once. The source was PBMCs, collected after 12 months of ibrutinib treatment. The clonotype originates from a human donor with chronic lymphocytic leukemia. The chain combines TRBV27 with TRBJ2-7; 8 bases are shared with TRBD1. CDR3 nucleotide sequence: TGTGCCAGCAGTTTATGGCAGGGGGCATACGAGCAGTACTTC. Amino acid sequence: CASSLWQGAYEQYF.